The sample holds one count of the clone carrying this T cell receptor beta chain. The CDR3 totals 13 residues. Trimming took off 6 bases at V and 6 bases at J, with 13 bases between the two ends. Germline CDR1 MNHEY, CDR2 SMNVEV (reference sequence). This specimen belongs to a study of cytomegalovirus exposure and HLA in healthy donors. The assay was immunoSEQ multiplex PCR, and TCRdb's table has in-frame clones only and misses some. Of around 170,000 clones detected, roughly 85% appear once; the ten largest clones hold roughly 15%. Donors were drawn from the approximately 120-subject validation cohort, separate from the approximately 680-subject first cohort.

Sequencing was performed on PBMCs. The J gene is TRBJ2-3, the V gene TRBV27; perhaps TRBD1 as D (5 bases). The source is a man in his late teens or twenties in good health and CMV-seropositive. The DNA for the CDR3 is TGTGCCAGCAGGATTCTAGGGGCGGATACGCAGTATTTT. This encodes CASRILGADTQYF.